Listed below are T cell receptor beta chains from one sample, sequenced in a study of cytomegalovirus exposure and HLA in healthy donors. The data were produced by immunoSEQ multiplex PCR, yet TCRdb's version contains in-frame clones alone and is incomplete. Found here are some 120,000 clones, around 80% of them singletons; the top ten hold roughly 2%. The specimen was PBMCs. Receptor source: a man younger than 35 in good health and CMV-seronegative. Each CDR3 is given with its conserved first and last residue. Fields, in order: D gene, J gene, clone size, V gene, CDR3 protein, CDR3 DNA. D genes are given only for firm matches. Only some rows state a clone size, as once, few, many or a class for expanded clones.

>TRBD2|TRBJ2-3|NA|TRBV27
CASSTPGLAGVGTDTQYF
TGTGCCAGTAGTACCCCGGGACTAGCGGGAGTCGGGACAGATACGCAGTATTTT
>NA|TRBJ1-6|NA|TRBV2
CASSPQGALNSPLHF
TGTGCCAGCAGTCCTCAGGGTGCCCTCAATTCACCCCTCCACTTT
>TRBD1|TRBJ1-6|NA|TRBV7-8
CASSYWDSRNSPLHF
TGTGCCAGCAGCTATTGGGACAGTCGGAATTCACCCCTCCACTTT
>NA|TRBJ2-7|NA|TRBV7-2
CASSLAAGALEQYF
TGTGCCAGCAGCTTAGCGGCGGGGGCTTTAGAGCAGTACTTC
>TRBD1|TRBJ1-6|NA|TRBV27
CASSFQGGPRRRDSPLHF
TGTGCCAGCAGTTTCCAGGGGGGTCCCAGGAGGCGGGATTCACCCCTCCACTTT
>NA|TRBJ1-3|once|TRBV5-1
CASSTGTSENTIYF
TGCGCCAGCAGCACAGGGACCTCAGAAAACACCATATATTTT
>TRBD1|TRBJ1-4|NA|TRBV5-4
CASSLQGAVEKLFF
TGTGCCAGCAGCTTACAGGGGGCTGTGGAAAAACTGTTTTTT
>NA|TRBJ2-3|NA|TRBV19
CASSIAPGTDTQYF
TGTGCCAGTAGTATAGCCCCGGGCACAGATACGCAGTATTTT
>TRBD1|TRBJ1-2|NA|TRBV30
CAWNGQGTNYGYTF
TGTGCCTGGAATGGACAGGGCACTAACTATGGCTACACCTTC
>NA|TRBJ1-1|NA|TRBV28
CASSYHWGAEAFF
TGTGCCAGCAGTTATCATTGGGGGGCTGAAGCTTTCTTT